The next 6 T cell receptor beta chains were all read from a single sample in a study of cytomegalovirus exposure and HLA in healthy donors. 60 Vbeta and 13 Jbeta primers were used in PCR. Sequencing was performed with immunoSEQ multiplex PCR; in TCRdb, only in-frame clones are kept and a portion is missing. The sample carries just over 150,000 clones, around 76% recorded once. The sample was PBMCs. The source of these receptors is a man aged 35 to 55 in good health and CMV-seropositive.

V usage is TRBV10-3 and J usage is TRBJ1-2; D ambiguous. The CDR3 is 10 amino acids. CDR1 is ENHRY and CDR2 is SYGVKD in the germline V gene. Trimming left V 8 bases short and J 6 bases short, with 7 bases between. This CDR3 is CAIGQNGYTF. CDR3 bases: TGTGCCATCGGTCAGAATGGCTACACCTTC.

This clone has just one count. V and J are TRBV19 and TRBJ2-4; 8 bases map to TRBD1. V lost 5 bases, J lost 0 bases, and 6 bases stayed unmatched. Germline CDR1 reads LNHDA; CDR2 reads SQIVND (reference sequence). The CDR3 covers 16 residues. CDR3 sequence reads: CASSVEQGVAKNIQYF. The CDR3 nucleotides are TGTGCCAGTAGTGTCGAACAGGGGGTAGCCAAAAACATTCAGTACTTC.

The J gene is TRBJ1-2, the V gene TRBV27; 9 bases match TRBD1. Germline values: CDR1 MNHEY, CDR2 SMNVEV (reference sequence). J was trimmed by 8 bases and V by 5 bases; bases with no gene match: 9. The CDR3 contains 14 residues. Here the CDR3 reads CASSPGQGTKGYTF. The CDR3 DNA is TGTGCCAGCAGTCCTGGACAGGGGACGAAGGGCTACACCTTC.

The genes are TRBV5-4 and TRBJ1-1; TRBD1 matches 9 bases. The trim removed 1 base at V and 0 bases at J, leaving 7 bases unmatched. CDR1 SGHNT and CDR2 YYREEE come from the germline V gene (reference sequence). The CDR3 has 17 amino acids. The CDR3 DNA reads as TGTGCCAGCAGCTTGCCCGGGACAGGGAAAGTGAACACTGAAGCTTTCTTT. Residues: CASSLPGTGKVNTEAFF. The whole variable domain, filled in from reference TRBV5-4 and TRBJ1-1, reads ETGVTQSPTHLIKTRGQQVTLRCSSQSGHNTVSWYQQALGQGPQFIFQYYREEENGRGNFPPRFSGLQFPNYSSELNVNALELDDSALYLCASSLPGTGKVNTEAFFGQGTRLTVV.

The V gene is TRBV5-1, the J gene TRBJ2-7, with TRBD1 identical over 7 bases. The CDR3 is made up of 14 amino acids. J gave up 6 bases and V 0 bases, and 6 bases lay outside the gene matches. Germline V CDR1 and CDR2: SGHRS, YFSETQ. In DNA, the CDR3 is TGCGCCAGCAGCTTGGAGACAGGGATCGGCGAGCAGTACTTC. As protein: CASSLETGIGEQYF.

J is TRBJ2-1 and V is TRBV5-5; 10 bases fit TRBD2. Germline V gene data show CDR1 as SGHKS and CDR2 as YYEKEE (reference sequence). This CDR3 comprises 15 residues. Trimming took 3 bases from V and 2 from J; bases not matched to a gene: 2. Here the CDR3 reads CASSSGLAPYNEQFF. The CDR3 nucleotides read TGTGCCAGCAGCTCGGGACTAGCGCCCTACAATGAGCAGTTCTTC.